This T cell receptor (beta chain) was sequenced in a study of T cells in Graves' hyperthyroidism and ophthalmopathy. Study results and limitations: Stable hyperthyroidism and ophthalmopathy were separated using 13 V-J signatures. Most clonotypes that expanded in the thyroid above 0.001 also showed up in blood.

Researchers amplified the TCR beta CDR3 regions from RNA transcripts. A first-round RT-PCR of the TCR CDR3 used the HTBI primer set. TCRdb independently ran MiXCR on the multiplex PCR reads; one entry per CDR3 protein. The repertoire has about 600,000 distinct CDR3 sequences, roughly 15% of them found once; the top ten carry about 3.5%. Germline CDR1 LNHDA, CDR2 SQIVND (reference sequence). Trimming cost V 6 bases and J 3 bases, with 13 bases left between them. The CDR3 contains 14 residues. As concerns this clonotype: Antigen specificity is unknown.

For ophthalmopathy patients, the Clinical Activity Score was at least 3 and the NOSPECS grade at least 4; duration was under 3 months. The receptor's source is a woman aged 40 to 50 with Graves' ophthalmopathy. The chain carries TRBV19 and TRBJ2-3; D ambiguous. The sequenced material came from blood. As DNA, the CDR3 is TGTGCCAGTAGAGCAAAGGGTGCTACAGATACGCAGTATTTT. This translates into CASRAKGATDTQYF.